Below, 15 T cell receptor beta chains from the same sample are listed, as sequenced in a study of T cell changes during pregnancy in multiple sclerosis. Clones were read by immunoSEQ multiplex PCR, and TCRdb kept only the in-frame ones, dropping some. The table has approximately 80,000 clones, about 91% seen once; the top ten hold 3% to 4.5%. Sample: PBMCs, taken in the first trimester of pregnancy. These receptors originate from a female donor in good health, serving as a control in a pregnancy study. Some clones in this sample may be carry-over from other donors' samples.

The chain carries TRBV29-1 and TRBJ2-1; 8 bases are a match to TRBD2. Losses at the gene ends were 4 bases for V and 7 bases for J; bases not matched to a gene: 3. Germline V CDR1 and CDR2: SQVTM, ANQGSEA. The CDR3 is 12 amino acids. In nucleotides, the CDR3 is TGCAGCGTTGCGGGAGGGCCGAATGAGCAGTTCTTC. It translates to CSVAGGPNEQFF.

The chain recombines TRBV7-3 with TRBJ2-5; 7 bases are shared with TRBD2. The tail of the sequence fits TRBJ2-7 better, so the J call may be wrong. The CDR3 is made up of 12 amino acids. CDR1 and CDR2 from the germline V gene are SGHTA and FQGTGA. CDR3 residues: CASRRTSDEQYF. CDR3 in DNA: TGTGCCAGCAGGAGGACTAGTGACGAGCAGTACTTC.

The CDR3 spells CASSPRGLAGGGTDTQYF. The CDR3 DNA is TGTGCCAGCAGTCCCAGGGGACTAGCGGGAGGCGGCACAGATACGCAGTATTTT. The rearrangement uses TRBV28 and TRBJ2-3, with 15 bases identical to TRBD2. Trimming removed 5 bases from V and 1 base from J; junction bases left unmatched: 7. CDR1 is MDHEN and CDR2 is SYDVKM in the germline V gene. CDR3 size: 18 residues.

The chain has TRBV27 and TRBJ2-7; 13 nucleotides match TRBD2. CDR3 length: 15 amino acids. After removal of 4 bases from V and 6 bases from J, the junction contained 6 bases not matched to a gene. CDR1 and CDR2 from the germline V gene are MNHEY and SMNVEV (reference sequence). DNA for the CDR3: TGTGCCAGCAGTTCACGGACTAGCGGGAGTCGCGAGCAGTACTTC. It is translated as CASSSRTSGSREQYF.

The V call is TRBV4-3, the J call TRBJ2-7; tentative D call: TRBD2 (5 bases). Trimming stripped 1 base from V and 3 bases from J, with 13 bases between. There are 15 residues in the CDR3. CDR1 LGHNA and CDR2 YSLEER come from the germline V gene. CDR3 sequence (DNA): TGCGCCAGCAGCCAAGGGCCTGGGGAGCACTACGAGCAGTACTTC. Protein product: CASSQGPGEHYEQYF.

The chain joins TRBV7-8 to TRBJ2-3, with unresolved D. The CDR3 covers 13 residues. V was cut by 2 bases and J by 4 bases, with 7 bases left in between. Germline V lookup: CDR1 SGHVS, CDR2 FQNEAQ. This CDR3 reads CASSLLRADTQYF. Here the CDR3 DNA reads TGTGCCAGCAGCTTACTTCGGGCAGATACGCAGTATTTT. The full variable domain, with the rest looked up from reference TRBV7-8 and TRBJ2-3, is GAGVSQSPRYKVAKRGQDVALRCDPISGHVSLFWYQQALGQGPEFLTYFQNEAQLDKSGLPSDRFFAERPEGSVSTLKIQRTQQEDSAVYLCASSLLRADTQYFGPGTRLTVL.

The rearrangement uses TRBV28 and TRBJ1-2; D is uncertain. In germline, CDR1 is MDHEN, CDR2 SYDVKM. V lost 1 base and J 2 bases, leaving 8 bases between the germline ends. The length of the CDR3 is 14 residues. The chain's CDR3 is CASSLSGGNYGYTF. DNA for the CDR3: TGTGCCAGCAGTTTATCGGGAGGGAACTATGGCTACACCTTC.

A word on this clone: At one end, the junction sequence differs from germline, possibly due to a read error. The chain uses TRBV7-9 and TRBJ1-2, with D tentatively TRBD1 (5 bases). This CDR3 is built from 11 residues. Per the germline V gene, CDR1 is SEHNR and CDR2 is FQNEAQ (reference sequence). CDR3 sequence: CASSLGQGNFF. Written as DNA, the CDR3 is TGTGCCAGCAGCCTAGGGCAGGGAAACTTCTTC.

This clone was counted many times. The rearrangement uses TRBV5-6 and TRBJ2-7; 11 bases fit TRBD2. Germline loops: CDR1 SGHDT, CDR2 YYEEEE. The CDR3 is 15 amino acids. The ends lost 3 bases at V and 3 bases at J; junction bases unmatched: 5. This chain's CDR3 is CASSWQLAGVYEQYF. As DNA, the CDR3 is TGTGCCAGCAGCTGGCAACTAGCGGGAGTCTACGAGCAGTACTTC.

J is TRBJ1-1 and V is TRBV29-1, with TRBD1 identical over 9 bases. V lost 4 bases to trimming and J lost 5 bases; unmatched junction nucleotides: 11. CDR1 and CDR2 (germline): SQVTM, ANQGSEA. This CDR3 has 15 residues. The CDR3 loop reads CSVGGQGRGRTEAFF. CDR3 sequence (DNA): TGCAGCGTTGGGGGACAGGGAAGGGGGAGGACTGAAGCTTTCTTT.

The CDR3 DNA reads TGTGCCAGCAGTCGCACCACAGGGAACTATGGCTACACCTTC. This codes for CASSRTTGNYGYTF. This chain joins TRBV6-5 and TRBJ1-2; a weak D match, TRBD1 (6 bases). V lost 5 bases to trimming and J lost 2 bases, with 12 bases between them. The V gene's germline CDR1 is MNHEY and CDR2 SVGAGI. The CDR3 is made up of 14 amino acids.

The V and J genes are TRBV28 and TRBJ1-2; the D gene is possibly TRBD1 (6 bases). This CDR3 is built from 17 residues. Trimming removed 4 bases from V and 4 bases from J, with 22 bases in between. Germline V gene data show CDR1 as MDHEN and CDR2 as SYDVKM. CDR3 sequence reads: CASSSGNQGGVLYGYTF. Written as DNA, the CDR3 is TGTGCCAGCAGTTCGGGCAACCAAGGGGGGGTACTCTATGGCTACACCTTC.

The gene calls are TRBV7-9 and TRBJ2-1, with D uncertain. CDR3 length: 14 amino acids. The V end lost 2 bases, the J end lost 2 bases, and 7 bases lay between the germline ends. From germline, CDR1 is SEHNR and CDR2 FQNEAQ (reference sequence). The CDR3 here is CASSLSVTYNEQFF. The CDR3 DNA reads as TGTGCCAGCAGCTTAAGCGTAACCTACAATGAGCAGTTCTTC.

The chain employs TRBV12-5 and TRBJ2-3; a weak D match, TRBD1 (6 bases). Trimming removed 4 bases at V and 3 bases at J, with 8 bases between. CDR3 length equals 13 residues. Germline-derived CDR1 and CDR2 are LGHNT and FRNRAP. The CDR3 here is CASGSGQTDTQYF. As DNA, the CDR3 is TGTGCTAGTGGTTCGGGACAAACAGATACGCAGTATTTT.

The chain carries TRBV7-9 and TRBJ2-7; 8 nucleotides match TRBD2. Germline trimming cut 0 bases from V and 3 bases from J; bases unmatched to any gene: 10. Per the germline V gene, CDR1 is SEHNR and CDR2 is FQNEAQ (reference sequence). The CDR3 covers 17 residues. The DNA of the CDR3 is TGTGCCAGCAGCTTAGCAATCGGGGGGGCGCTTTTCTACGAGCAGTACTTC. Its translation: CASSLAIGGALFYEQYF.